This T cell receptor (beta chain) originates from a study of CD8 T cells in ankylosing spondylitis. TCRdb called the 5' RACE reads again in MiXCR, with one record for every CDR3 protein. The sample lists around 300,000 distinct CDR3 sequences, about 20% occurring once. The sample taken for sequencing was blood, either unsorted or a sorted T cell fraction (not recorded which). The receptor's source is a female donor with ankylosing spondylitis or in good health (not recorded which).

The CDR3 DNA is TGCAGCGTCGCCCCACTGACAGGGCCCGGGGAGCTGTTTTTT. Translated, it gives CSVAPLTGPGELFF. V gene TRBV29-1 combines with J gene TRBJ2-2, with 7 bases lining up with TRBD1. The CDR3 covers 14 residues. Trimming took 6 bases from V and 6 from J; bases not matched to a gene: 10. Germline values: CDR1 SQVTM, CDR2 ANQGSEA.